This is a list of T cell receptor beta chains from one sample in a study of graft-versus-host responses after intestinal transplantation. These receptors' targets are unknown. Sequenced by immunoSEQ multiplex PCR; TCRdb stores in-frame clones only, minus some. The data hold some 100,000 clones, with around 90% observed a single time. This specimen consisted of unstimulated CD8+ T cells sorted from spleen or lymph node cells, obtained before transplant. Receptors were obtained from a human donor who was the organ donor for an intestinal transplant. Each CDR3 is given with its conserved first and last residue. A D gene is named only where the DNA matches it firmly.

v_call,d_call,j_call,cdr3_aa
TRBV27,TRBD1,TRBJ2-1,CASSFPSPGTGYYNEQFF
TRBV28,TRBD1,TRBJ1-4,CASRHHGTANEKLFF
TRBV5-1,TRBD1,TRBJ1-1,CASSLAGDRLNTEAFF
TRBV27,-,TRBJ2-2,CASSFWGQNTGELFF
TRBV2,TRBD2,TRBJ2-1,CASSEELAGQFF
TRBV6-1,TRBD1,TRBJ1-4,CATQDRGASEKLFF
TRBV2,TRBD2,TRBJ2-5,CASSTSGDGDQYF
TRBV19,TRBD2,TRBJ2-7,CASSIVASGTYEQYF
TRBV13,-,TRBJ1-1,CASSLGRATEAFF
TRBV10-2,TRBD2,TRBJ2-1,CASSEKLAVWEGQFF
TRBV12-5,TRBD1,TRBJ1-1,CASGLVRRGTANTEAFF
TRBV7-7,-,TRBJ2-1,CASSLDADIYNEQFF
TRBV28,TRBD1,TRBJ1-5,CASSLYGGQGFFFNQPQHF
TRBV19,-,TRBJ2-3,CASRGGDDTQYF
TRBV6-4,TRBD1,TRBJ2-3,CASSTGTGAPDTQYF
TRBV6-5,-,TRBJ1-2,CASWGGLNGYTF
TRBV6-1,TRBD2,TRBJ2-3,CASRGGGDTQYF
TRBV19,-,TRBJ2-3,CASSISVGGTDTQYF
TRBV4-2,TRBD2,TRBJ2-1,CASSQGLANNEQFF
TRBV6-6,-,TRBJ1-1,CASLLQGGTEAFF
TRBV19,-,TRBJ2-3,CASSSRGTDTQYF
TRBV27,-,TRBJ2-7,CASSLGGAGWEQYF
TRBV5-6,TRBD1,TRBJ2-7,CASSLVAGQGSYEQYF
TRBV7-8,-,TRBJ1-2,CASSLGHHPESGYTF
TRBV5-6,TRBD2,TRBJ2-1,CASSLVTSWSYNEQFF
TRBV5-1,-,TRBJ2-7,CASSLGGFSYEQYF
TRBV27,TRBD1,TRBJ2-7,CASQNSGTGTHEQYF
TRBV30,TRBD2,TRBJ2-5,CAWTLAGGSETQYF
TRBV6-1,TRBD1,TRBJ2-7,CASSDSPGGDEQYF
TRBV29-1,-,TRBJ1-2,CSAQTVINYGYTF
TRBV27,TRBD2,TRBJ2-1,CASSLLAGDSYNEQFF
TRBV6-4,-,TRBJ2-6,CASSESRSLGANVLTF
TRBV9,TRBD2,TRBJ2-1,CASSPSGGRASYEQFF
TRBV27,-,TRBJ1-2,CASSPGGVGYTF
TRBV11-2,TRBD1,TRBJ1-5,CASSWGGQGSCQPQHF
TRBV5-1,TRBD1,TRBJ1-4,CASSLSGGHATNEKLFF
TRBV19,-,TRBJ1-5,CASKAGLYSNQPQHF
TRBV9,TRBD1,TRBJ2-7,CASSEGDRGYEQYF
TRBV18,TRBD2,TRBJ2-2,CASSLSPGGRSTGELFF
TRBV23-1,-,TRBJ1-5,CASSHPVGGRKSNQPQHF
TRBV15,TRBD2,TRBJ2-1,CATSRAGGLNEQFF
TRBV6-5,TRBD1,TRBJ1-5,CASGQGKNQPQHF
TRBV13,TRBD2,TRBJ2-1,CASRPGLAGGRYNEQFF